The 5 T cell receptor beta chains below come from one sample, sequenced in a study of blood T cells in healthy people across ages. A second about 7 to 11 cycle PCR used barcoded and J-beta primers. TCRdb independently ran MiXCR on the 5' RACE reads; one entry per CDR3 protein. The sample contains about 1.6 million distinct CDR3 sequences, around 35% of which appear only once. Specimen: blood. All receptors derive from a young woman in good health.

The CDR3 DNA is TGTGCCAGCAGCTTATCTAGCGGGGGGTCGAGCTCCTACAATGAGCAGTTCTTC. Protein product: CASSLSSGGSSSYNEQFF. The rearrangement joins TRBV7-8 to TRBJ2-1; TRBD2 agrees at 11 bases. V was pared by 2 bases and J by 0 bases, with 6 bases of the junction left unmatched. The V gene's germline CDR1 is SGHVS and CDR2 FQNEAQ. The CDR3 is 18 residues long.

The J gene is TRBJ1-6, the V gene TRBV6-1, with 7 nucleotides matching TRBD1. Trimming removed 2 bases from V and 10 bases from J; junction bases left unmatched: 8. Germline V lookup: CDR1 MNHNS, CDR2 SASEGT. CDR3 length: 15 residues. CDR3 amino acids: CASSERGRGNSPLHF. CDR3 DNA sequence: TGTGCCAGCAGTGAACGCGGCAGGGGGAACTCACCCCTCCACTTT.

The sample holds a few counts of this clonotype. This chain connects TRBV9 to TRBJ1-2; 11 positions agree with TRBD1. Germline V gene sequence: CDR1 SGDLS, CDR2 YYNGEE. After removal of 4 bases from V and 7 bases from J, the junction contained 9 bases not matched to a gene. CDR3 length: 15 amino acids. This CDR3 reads CASSPRGQGAFGYTF. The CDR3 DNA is TGTGCCAGCAGCCCCCGAGGACAGGGGGCCTTTGGCTACACCTTC.

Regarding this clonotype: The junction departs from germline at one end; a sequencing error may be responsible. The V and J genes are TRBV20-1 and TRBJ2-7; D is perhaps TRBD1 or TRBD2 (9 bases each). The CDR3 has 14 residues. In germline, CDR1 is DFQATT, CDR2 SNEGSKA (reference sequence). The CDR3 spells CGASGTGIVYEQYF. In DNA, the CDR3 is TGCGGTGCTAGCGGGACAGGGATCGTGTACGAGCAGTACTTC.

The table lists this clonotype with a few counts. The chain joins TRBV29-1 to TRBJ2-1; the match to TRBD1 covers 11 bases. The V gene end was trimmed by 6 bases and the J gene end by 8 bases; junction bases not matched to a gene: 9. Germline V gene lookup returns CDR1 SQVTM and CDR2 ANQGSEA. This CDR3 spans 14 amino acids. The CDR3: CSVPRDRGRDEQFF. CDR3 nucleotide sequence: TGCAGCGTCCCCCGGGACAGGGGGAGGGATGAGCAGTTCTTC.